The clone carrying this T cell receptor (beta chain) was detected only a few times. The antigen remains undetermined. The data were taken from a study of T cells after yellow fever vaccination. Study findings and constraints: Clonotypes appearing in both CD4 and CD8 compartments existed, and their share was small. A secondary response was less intense yet reached its peak sooner, at day 5 versus 15. Most primary-vaccination clones recurred post-booster (nearly 98% CD4, around 88% CD8).

CDR1 MDHEN and CDR2 SYDVKM come from the germline V gene. The CDR3 sequence is 18 residues long. J was trimmed by 5 bases and V by 2 bases; bases with no gene match: 13. In making TCR cDNA, 5'RACE template switching added a universal primer site and UMIs to it. TCRdb analysed the 5' RACE reads with MiXCR anew, one entry per CDR3 protein. The sample shows some 400,000 distinct CDR3 sequences, around 6.5% of them seen only once. This rearrangement joins TRBV28 to TRBJ2-3; 10 nucleotides line up with TRBD2. The source material was PBMCs, sampled 5 days after the yellow fever booster vaccination. The source of this sequence is a man under 40 who received the YFV17D yellow fever vaccine. For the CDR3, the DNA is TGTGCCAGCAGTTTAAAGTGGCTAGCGGGAGATAAGCGAGATACGCAGTATTTT. Translated: CASSLKWLAGDKRDTQYF.